One sample yielded the 6 T cell receptor beta chains listed below, sequenced in a study of T cell responses to AZD1222 COVID-19 vaccine. Profiling relied on immunoSEQ multiplex PCR, and the TCRdb table lists in-frame clones only, not all of them. The table lists 85,000 to 90,000 clones, roughly 87% of them singletons, with 2% to 2.5% in the top ten. Sequenced here: peripheral blood, sampled on day 0 of AZD1222 vaccination. These receptor sequences come from an adult in good health.

About this clone: A read error may produce the germline difference seen at one junction end. The rearrangement links TRBV29-1 to TRBJ1-2; D might be TRBD1 (5 bases). Germline CDR1 is SQVTM and CDR2 is ANQGSEA. The CDR3 sequence is 10 residues long. CDR3 nucleotides: TGCAGCGTTGATTTGGGGCCTGGGGAATTC. This gives the protein CSVDLGPGEF.

The chain couples TRBV3-1 (or the pseudogene TRBV3-2) to TRBJ2-6, with TRBD1 matching over 12 bases. CDR3 length equals 20 residues. The J segment lost 0 bases and the V segment lost 6 bases, leaving 12 bases of the junction unmatched. Per the germline V gene, CDR1 is LGHDT and CDR2 is YNNKEL (reference sequence). In DNA, the CDR3 is TGTGCCAGCAGAGGGGGGACAGGGGGCCTAGCCGTCTCTGGGGCCAACGTCCTGACTTTC. Amino acid sequence: CASRGGTGGLAVSGANVLTF.

V and J are TRBV18 and TRBJ2-3; D unresolved. The CDR3 is 14 amino acids. Per the germline V gene, CDR1 is KGHSH and CDR2 is LQKENI. Deletions cut 0 bases from V and 12 bases from J, with 16 bases between. The CDR3 bases are TGTGCCAGCTCACCACCGACCGGAAAGAATTTCCAGTATTTT. It is translated as CASSPPTGKNFQYF.

The chain combines TRBV28 with TRBJ1-2; tentative D call: TRBD1 (5 bases). Germline V CDR1 and CDR2: MDHEN, SYDVKM. The V end was cut by 7 bases, the J end by 4 bases, with 13 bases between. The CDR3 extends over 13 amino acids. In nucleotides, the CDR3 is TGTGCCAGCAAGGAGGGGCCGGGCTATGGCTACACCTTC. The encoded protein is CASKEGPGYGYTF.

The gene calls are TRBV6-2 or TRBV6-3 and TRBJ2-1, with D hard to call. In germline, CDR1 is MNHEY, CDR2 SVGEGT. CDR3 length: 14 amino acids. The V gene lost 6 bases and the J gene lost 0 bases, with 9 bases spanning the gap. The CDR3 region is CASSLASSYNEQFF. CDR3 DNA: TGTGCCAGCAGCTTGGCGAGCTCCTACAATGAGCAGTTCTTC.

The chain recombines TRBV19 with TRBJ2-7, with D unclear. The CDR3 extends over 15 amino acids. The V gene lost 4 bases and the J gene lost 3 bases, with 16 bases spanning the gap. Per the germline V gene, CDR1 is LNHDA and CDR2 is SQIVND (reference sequence). CDR3 protein: CASSTLVGGLYEQYF. The CDR3 coding sequence is TGTGCCAGTAGTACCCTGGTGGGTGGGCTCTACGAGCAGTACTTC.